A selection of T cell receptor beta chains follows, all from one sample in a study of blood T cell repertoires in COVID-19. TCRdb keeps only in-frame clones here, not all; method: immunoSEQ multiplex PCR. The sample contains hundreds of thousands of clones, 83% of which appear only once. Sequenced: peripheral blood. Every receptor here comes from a woman aged 25-40 years with COVID-19, enrolled during active disease. CDR3s include the opening cysteine and the closing phenylalanine or tryptophan. Fields, in order: D gene, V gene, clone size, J gene, CDR3 DNA, CDR3 protein. The D gene is left open where the match is weak. A row's size may be missing; if present it is once, few, many or a size class.

D gene: TRBD1
V gene: TRBV5-1
clone size: -
J gene: TRBJ2-3
CDR3 DNA: TGCGCCAGCAGTTCTGACAGGGTTCCAGATACGCAGTATTTT
CDR3 protein: CASSSDRVPDTQYF

D gene: -
V gene: TRBV4-3
clone size: -
J gene: TRBJ2-7
CDR3 DNA: TGCGCCAGCAGCCAGGGGGACTCCTACTCCTACGAGCAGTACTTC
CDR3 protein: CASSQGDSYSYEQYF

D gene: -
V gene: TRBV11-2
clone size: -
J gene: TRBJ1-6
CDR3 DNA: TGTGCCAGCAGCTTAGAGGGCAGGGTATACTCACCCCTCCACTTT
CDR3 protein: CASSLEGRVYSPLHF

D gene: TRBD2
V gene: TRBV11-3
clone size: -
J gene: TRBJ2-1
CDR3 DNA: TGTGCCAGCAGCTTAGATGGCGGGGGGATGAGGGAGCAGTTCTTC
CDR3 protein: CASSLDGGGMREQFF

D gene: TRBD2
V gene: TRBV7-6
clone size: -
J gene: TRBJ2-7
CDR3 DNA: TGTGCCAGCAGCTTGGGAAGGACTAGCCCCTCAGACGAGCAGTACTTC
CDR3 protein: CASSLGRTSPSDEQYF

D gene: TRBD1
V gene: TRBV28
clone size: -
J gene: TRBJ1-5
CDR3 DNA: TGTGCCAGCTTAGTCCCGGGACAGGGTCAGCCCCAGCATTTT
CDR3 protein: CASLVPGQGQPQHF

D gene: -
V gene: TRBV5-8
clone size: -
J gene: TRBJ2-3
CDR3 DNA: TGTGCCAGCAGGCAGGGGGGCCCCCTCACAGATACGCAGTATTTT
CDR3 protein: CASRQGGPLTDTQYF

D gene: -
V gene: TRBV4-1
clone size: -
J gene: TRBJ2-5
CDR3 DNA: TGCGCCAGCAGCCACCCGGCGGCCTACGAGACCCAGTACTTC
CDR3 protein: CASSHPAAYETQYF

D gene: -
V gene: TRBV11-1
clone size: -
J gene: TRBJ2-7
CDR3 DNA: TGTGCCAGCAGCTTAGGACAGGGAGGACTCTACGAGCAGTACTTC
CDR3 protein: CASSLGQGGLYEQYF

D gene: TRBD2
V gene: TRBV6-2/TRBV6-3
clone size: -
J gene: TRBJ2-7
CDR3 DNA: TGTGCCAGCAGTTTCCGCGGACTAGCGGGGGTCGAGCAGTACTTC
CDR3 protein: CASSFRGLAGVEQYF

D gene: -
V gene: TRBV13
clone size: -
J gene: TRBJ2-3
CDR3 DNA: TGTGCCAGCAGCTCAGACTTCCCAAGCACAGATACGCAGTATTTT
CDR3 protein: CASSSDFPSTDTQYF

D gene: -
V gene: TRBV5-1
clone size: -
J gene: TRBJ2-1
CDR3 DNA: TGCGCCAGCAGCCCGCAGACTAGTAACAATGAGCAGTTCTTC
CDR3 protein: CASSPQTSNNEQFF

D gene: -
V gene: TRBV29-1
clone size: -
J gene: TRBJ1-5
CDR3 DNA: TGCAGCGTTCAGGGCGGAGGCAATCAGCCCCAGCATTTT
CDR3 protein: CSVQGGGNQPQHF

D gene: TRBD1
V gene: TRBV27
clone size: -
J gene: TRBJ1-6
CDR3 DNA: TGTGCCAGCAGTTTCCTGCCTGGACAGGGCCCGCCTGGGGGATCACCCCTCCACTTT
CDR3 protein: CASSFLPGQGPPGGSPLHF

D gene: -
V gene: TRBV5-4
clone size: -
J gene: TRBJ1-2
CDR3 DNA: TGTGCCAGCAGCTTGGTGTCCGATGACGGGGGCTACACCTTC
CDR3 protein: CASSLVSDDGGYTF

D gene: -
V gene: TRBV7-9
clone size: once
J gene: TRBJ2-7
CDR3 DNA: TGTGCCAGCAGCTTAGCGGGCACCCCCTACGAGCAGTACTTC
CDR3 protein: CASSLAGTPYEQYF

D gene: -
V gene: TRBV7-7
clone size: -
J gene: TRBJ2-7
CDR3 DNA: TGTGCCAGCAGCTTGGGCCAGGGACACAAGCCAGAGTATTCCTACGAGCAGTACTTC
CDR3 protein: CASSLGQGHKPEYSYEQYF

D gene: TRBD1
V gene: TRBV11-2
clone size: -
J gene: TRBJ1-2
CDR3 DNA: TGTGCCAGCAGTAACAGGGGGCTAAACTATGGCTACACCTTC
CDR3 protein: CASSNRGLNYGYTF

D gene: TRBD2
V gene: TRBV5-4
clone size: -
J gene: TRBJ2-3
CDR3 DNA: TGTGCCAGCAGCCGCGGGTCTAGCGGTAGCACAGATACGCAGTATTTT
CDR3 protein: CASSRGSSGSTDTQYF

D gene: -
V gene: TRBV3-1/TRBV3-2
clone size: -
J gene: TRBJ1-1
CDR3 DNA: TGTGCCAGCAGCCCATACAGGCCACCTATGACGAACACTGAAGCTTTCTTT
CDR3 protein: CASSPYRPPMTNTEAFF

D gene: -
V gene: TRBV28
clone size: -
J gene: TRBJ2-7
CDR3 DNA: TGTGCCAGCGGACAGACCTACGAGCAGTACTTC
CDR3 protein: CASGQTYEQYF